Presented here are 18 T cell receptor beta chains from one specimen sequenced in a study of regulatory T cells in long-lasting Graves disease. Time point given: persistent/refractory GD, antithyroid drugs over 5 years with positive TRAb. Construction of the TCR library relied on RNA isolated from PBMCs. Assembly of TCR beta libraries relied on iRepertoire HTBI primers together with Arm-PCR of CDR3 regions. TCRdb processed the multiplex PCR reads anew with MiXCR; each CDR3 protein has one entry. The sample holds 350,000 to 450,000 distinct CDR3 sequences, roughly a fifth seen once. The sample in question was peripheral blood mononuclear cells (PBMCs), obtained when the disease was refractory, from a patient treated with antithyroid drugs. These receptors all come from a female donor with Graves disease.

This clonotype has at least ten counts. The chain employs TRBV2 and TRBJ2-1, with 8 bases lining up with TRBD2. Germline-derived CDR1 and CDR2 are SNHLY and FYNNEI. This CDR3 region has 19 residues. V shed 0 bases, J shed 0 bases, and the junction held 10 bases outside the gene matches. The CDR3 bases are TGTGCCAGCAGTGAAGCTTCAGGACTAGCAGCTAGCTCCTACAATGAGCAGTTCTTC. This translates into CASSEASGLAASSYNEQFF.

The sample holds many counts of this clonotype. V is TRBV6-2 or TRBV6-3 and J is TRBJ2-4, with D possibly being TRBD2 (6 bases). Germline values: CDR1 MNHEY, CDR2 SVGEGT. The CDR3 has 17 amino acids. Deletions cut 2 bases from V and 6 bases from J, with 20 bases between. CDR3 loop: CASSYARGVAGTNIQYF. The CDR3, as DNA: TGTGCCAGCAGTTACGCCCGGGGTGTTGCGGGGACAAACATTCAGTACTTC.

This clonotype has just a few counts. The CDR3 spells CASSLEALAGAITGELFF. The CDR3 nucleotides read TGTGCCAGCAGTTTGGAGGCCCTAGCGGGAGCTATTACCGGGGAGCTGTTTTTT. The chain couples TRBV27 to TRBJ2-2, with 10 bases fitting TRBD2. There are 18 residues in the CDR3. In germline, CDR1 is MNHEY, CDR2 SMNVEV (reference sequence). With 3 bases clipped from V and 5 bases from J, the junction kept 12 bases outside the gene matches.

This clonotype was detected many times. The chain recombines TRBV12-3 or TRBV12-4 with TRBJ2-2; 7 nucleotides line up with TRBD1. The CDR3 sequence is 15 residues long. The V gene end was trimmed by 2 bases and the J gene end by 3 bases; junction bases not matched to a gene: 3. The CDR3 region has the DNA TGTGCCAGCAGTTTAAGGGGGCGGCACACCGGGGAGCTGTTTTTT. Residues: CASSLRGRHTGELFF.

The chain joins TRBV30 to TRBJ1-2; no clear D. This CDR3 is 13 amino acids long. Germline V lookup: CDR1 GTSNPN, CDR2 SVGIG (reference sequence). Deletions cut 8 bases from V and 3 bases from J, with 16 bases between. CDR3 sequence: CAGTTWPDYGYTF. CDR3 DNA sequence: TGTGCCGGAACGACGTGGCCTGACTATGGCTACACCTTC.

This clonotype was seen repeatedly, ten times or more. The chain uses TRBV27 and TRBJ2-7; D might be TRBD1 (5 bases). CDR1 MNHEY and CDR2 SMNVEV come from the germline V gene (reference sequence). The CDR3 runs 13 residues. V lost 0 bases to trimming and J lost 6 bases, with 9 bases between them. Here the CDR3 DNA reads TGTGCCAGCAGTTTATCAAGGGGTTCCGAGCAGTACTTC. Translation: CASSLSRGSEQYF.

This clonotype was seen a few times. This rearrangement joins TRBV20-1 to TRBJ1-5; D is ambiguous. This CDR3 comprises 16 residues. The germline V gene encodes CDR1 DFQATT and CDR2 SNEGSKA (reference sequence). Between the trimmed V and J ends, which lost 6 bases and 4 bases, there was a span of 22 bases. CDR3: CSASTMGTLGNQPQHF. As DNA, the CDR3 is TGCAGTGCCAGCACGATGGGCACACTTGGGAATCAGCCCCAGCATTTT.

This clonotype was detected ten times or more. This chain connects TRBV11-2 to TRBJ2-7, with D unclear. V gave up 3 bases and J gave up 2 bases, with 8 bases separating them. This CDR3 spans 13 amino acids. Germline lookup yields CDR1 SGHAT and CDR2 FQNNGV. The CDR3 reads CASSFGPPYEQYF. The CDR3 nucleotides are TGTGCCAGCAGCTTCGGACCACCCTACGAGCAGTACTTC.

There are many counts of this clonotype. The chain carries TRBV28 and TRBJ2-7, with a weak D call TRBD1 (5 bases). The germline V gene has CDR1 MDHEN and CDR2 SYDVKM. The length of the CDR3 is 15 residues. V lost 4 bases and J lost 0, with 13 bases in between. The CDR3 here is CASSSRQPGSYEQYF. The CDR3 bases are TGTGCCAGCAGTTCCAGACAGCCGGGCTCCTACGAGCAGTACTTC.

This clonotype was observed a few times. This chain joins TRBV7-9 and TRBJ1-2, with D uncertain. The CDR3 loop spans 11 amino acids. Looked up from germline, CDR1 is SEHNR and CDR2 is FQNEAQ (reference sequence). V was clipped by 8 bases and J by 6 bases, with 10 bases between them. CDR3 protein: CASGPLDGYTF. DNA of the CDR3: TGTGCCAGCGGTCCCCTTGATGGCTACACCTTC.

The chain has TRBV6-2 or TRBV6-3 and TRBJ2-2; 9 bases align to TRBD1. Germline assignment: CDR1 MNHEY and CDR2 SVGEGT. The V segment lost 0 bases and the J segment 2 bases; nucleotides outside the gene matches: 7. The CDR3 runs 18 residues. Here the CDR3 reads CASSYSYRTGENTGELFF. CDR3 bases: TGTGCCAGCAGTTACTCCTACCGGACAGGGGAAAACACCGGGGAGCTGTTTTTT.

This chain joins TRBV27 and TRBJ2-1; 12 bases agree with TRBD2. V shed 2 bases, J shed 5 bases, and the junction held 4 bases outside the gene matches. Per the germline V gene, CDR1 is MNHEY and CDR2 is SMNVEV (reference sequence). This CDR3 is built from 16 residues. As DNA, the CDR3 is TGTGCCAGCAGTTTAAGACGGACTAGCGGGAACAATGAGCAGTTCTTC. Amino acid sequence: CASSLRRTSGNNEQFF.

V gene TRBV4-1 combines with J gene TRBJ2-7; the D gene is possibly TRBD1 (6 bases). Looked up from germline, CDR1 is MGHRA and CDR2 is YSYEKL. The CDR3 has 15 residues. Trimming took 1 base from V and 6 from J, leaving 16 bases between them. The CDR3 is CASSQGKDSWSEQYF. DNA for the CDR3: TGCGCCAGCAGCCAAGGGAAGGACAGCTGGTCCGAGCAGTACTTC.

This clonotype was observed a few times. This chain uses TRBV27 with TRBJ2-2, with D possibly being TRBD2 (6 bases). Looked up from germline, CDR1 is MNHEY and CDR2 is SMNVEV (reference sequence). The V end lost 2 bases, the J end lost 3 bases, and 10 bases lay between the germline ends. The CDR3 contains 15 residues. The CDR3 protein is CASSLDGSYTGELFF. The CDR3 coding sequence is TGTGCCAGCAGTTTAGACGGGAGTTACACCGGGGAGCTGTTTTTT.

This clonotype showed up just a few times. The chain links TRBV29-1 to TRBJ1-4; D is unclear. The CDR3 is made up of 13 amino acids. V lost 5 bases and J lost 5, with 12 bases in between. Germline lookup yields CDR1 SQVTM and CDR2 ANQGSEA. CDR3 region: CSVLSSRNEKLFF. The CDR3 DNA follows: TGCAGCGTTCTAAGCTCCCGGAATGAAAAACTGTTTTTT.

This chain connects TRBV27 to TRBJ2-1; 9 bases line up with TRBD2. V shed 2 bases and J 5 bases; nucleotides not matched to a gene: 4. There are 15 residues in the CDR3. The germline V gene encodes CDR1 MNHEY and CDR2 SMNVEV (reference sequence). CDR3 sequence: CASSLGAGGNNEQFF. The CDR3 DNA follows: TGTGCCAGCAGTTTAGGGGCGGGAGGGAACAATGAGCAGTTCTTC.

This clonotype was detected only a few times. The junction and the germline gene differ at one end; a read error may be behind it. V gene TRBV3-1 combines with J gene TRBJ1-2; D ambiguous. Looked up from germline, CDR1 is LGHDT and CDR2 is YNNKEL (reference sequence). The CDR3 spans 12 residues. This chain's CDR3 is CTSSLGNYGYTF. Written as DNA, the CDR3 is TGTACCAGCAGCCTGGGGAACTATGGCTACACCTTC. The whole variable domain, remainder taken from reference TRBV3-1 and TRBJ1-2, is DTAVSQTPKYLVTQMGNDKSIKCEQNLGHDTMYWYKQDSKKFLKIMFSYNNKELIINETVPNRFSPKSPDKAHLNLHINSLELGDSAVYFCTSSLGNYGYTFGSGTRLTVV.

This clonotype was found a few times. The genes are TRBV19 and TRBJ2-3, with TRBD2 matching over 9 bases. The CDR3 is 15 amino acids. Germline-derived CDR1 and CDR2 are LNHDA and SQIVND (reference sequence). The V gene end was trimmed by 4 bases and the J gene end by 5 bases; junction bases not matched to a gene: 7. In nucleotides, the CDR3 is TGTGCCAGTAGTAGGGCGGGAGGGCCGAAAGATACGCAGTATTTT. The encoded protein is CASSRAGGPKDTQYF.